The sequence of this T cell receptor (beta chain) was determined in a study of blood T cell repertoires in COVID-19. Study information: T cells, B-cell-depleted T cells, or PBMCs provided the cDNA or gDNA that served as material.

Methods used by the authors: Nucleated cell number was recorded as an estimate derived from reference gene primer amplification. Sequencing used immunoSEQ multiplex PCR; TCRdb keeps in-frame clones, though not all of them. For V, J and clone size, that table is used; D and trimming come from the DNA. Of 160,000 or so clones in the sample, roughly 88% were seen once. Across 24 US areas, participants ranged in age from about 18 to 100 years. In Cohort 3, a recovered donor had either two negative PCRs, clearance, or symptom resolution. Germline lookup yields CDR1 SGHTA and CDR2 FQGNSA. The CDR3 consists of 15 residues. Trimming cost V 5 bases and J 0 bases, with 14 bases left between them.

The receptor's source is a woman aged 45 to 65 who had recovered from COVID-19. The chain joins TRBV7-2 to TRBJ2-7; D perhaps matches TRBD2 (5 bases). The sample taken for sequencing was PBMCs or T cells enriched from blood (not recorded which). The CDR3: CASSPLRTSSYEQYF. As DNA, the CDR3 is TGTGCCAGCAGCCCTCTCCGTACTAGCTCCTACGAGCAGTACTTC.